The 4 T cell receptor beta chains below come from one sample, sequenced in a study of PD-L1 blockade in urothelial cancer. The assay was immunoSEQ multiplex PCR, and TCRdb's table has in-frame clones only and misses some. The sample holds more than 50,000 clones; approximately 80% are singletons and the top ten take approximately 4.7%. Sequences were derived from PBMCs, sampled around atezolizumab (anti-PD-L1) treatment. These receptors all stem from a man in his 70s with urothelial cancer.

The count of this clone is one. The chain couples TRBV5-4 to TRBJ2-7, with D possibly matching TRBD2 (6 bases). The CDR3 sequence is 15 residues long. The V gene lost 4 bases and the J gene lost 2 bases, with 16 bases spanning the gap. The germline V gene encodes CDR1 SGHNT and CDR2 YYREEE (reference sequence). The CDR3: CASSNPGRETYEQYF. The CDR3 DNA follows: TGTGCCAGCAGCAACCCTGGTCGGGAGACCTACGAGCAGTACTTC. Using reference TRBV5-4 and TRBJ2-7 for the parts outside the CDR3, the full variable domain is ETGVTQSPTHLIKTRGQQVTLRCSSQSGHNTVSWYQQALGQGPQFIFQYYREEENGRGNFPPRFSGLQFPNYSSELNVNALELDDSALYLCASSNPGRETYEQYFGPGTRLTVT.

The chain couples TRBV6-6 to TRBJ2-7, with 8 bases that match TRBD2. The V gene end was trimmed by 5 bases and the J gene end by 4 bases; junction bases not matched to a gene: 13. The CDR3 covers 16 residues. CDR1 and CDR2 from the germline V gene are MNHNY and SVGAGI (reference sequence). The CDR3 nucleotides read TGTGCCAGCAGTCGCACACCGGGACTAGGGGATTACGAGCAGTACTTC. Protein product: CASSRTPGLGDYEQYF.

The rearrangement joins TRBV6-1 to TRBJ2-4; D might be TRBD1 (6 bases). The CDR3 runs 11 residues. Trimming took off 6 bases at V and 9 bases at J, with 9 bases between the two ends. In germline, CDR1 is MNHNS, CDR2 SASEGT. CDR3 sequence reads: CASRDSGIQYF. The CDR3 DNA is TGTGCCAGCAGGGACAGCGGCATTCAGTACTTC.

This clone was seen a few times. J is TRBJ2-1 and V is TRBV18; 11 nucleotides match TRBD2. This CDR3 is built from 16 residues. Germline V CDR1 and CDR2: KGHSH, LQKENI. After removal of 0 bases from V and 5 bases from J, the junction contained 3 bases not matched to a gene. CDR3 nucleotides: TGTGCCAGCTCACCACCGGGACTAGCGGATAACAATGAGCAGTTCTTC. Protein sequence: CASSPPGLADNNEQFF.